The present entry profiles one T cell receptor (beta chain) with its context. In the original analysis: Nucleated cell counts were estimated from reference gene primer amplification. The protocol was immunoSEQ multiplex PCR, while the TCRdb copy is restricted to in-frame clones and leaves out a portion. V and J calls and clone size are copied from that table; D and trimming were computed from the DNA. The table has 130,000 to 150,000 clones, roughly 80% seen once; the top ten hold 7% to 10%. The sample belongs to a study of blood T cell repertoires in COVID-19. For the study at large: Some COVID-19 samples were acute and others convalescent; all came from the United States, Italy and Spain. Sources were T cells, B-cell-depleted T cells, or PBMCs; the material itself was cDNA or gDNA.

The length of the CDR3 is 15 residues. Germline assignment: CDR1 LGHDT and CDR2 YNNKEL (reference sequence). V lost 6 bases to trimming and J lost 6 bases; unmatched junction nucleotides: 7. The V call is TRBV3-1 (or the pseudogene TRBV3-2), the J call TRBJ1-6; 8 nucleotides match TRBD1. Material for sequencing was peripheral blood. The source is a human donor with acute or convalescent COVID-19. The donor label of this sample is uncertain. The CDR3 bases are TGTGCCAGCAGTCCAGAGGACAGGGCTAATTCACCCCTCCACTTT. Protein sequence: CASSPEDRANSPLHF.